Shown below are 29 T cell receptor beta chains from a single sample sequenced in a study of cytomegalovirus exposure and HLA in healthy donors. The PCR had 60 Vbeta and 13 Jbeta primers. Clones were read by immunoSEQ multiplex PCR, and TCRdb kept only the in-frame ones, dropping some. The data contain about 100,000 clones, 60% to 75% of them singletons. The sequenced sample consisted of PBMCs. The origin of the receptors is a man aged 50 or older in good health and CMV-seronegative.

CDR3 bases: TGTGCCTGGAGACCTGCGGGACAGGGGTGGCAGCCCCAGCATTTT. This codes for CAWRPAGQGWQPQHF. V is TRBV30 and J is TRBJ1-5, with 10 positions matching TRBD1. This CDR3 is 15 amino acids long. The junction had 9 bases not matched to a gene; V was cut back by 3 bases and J by 7 bases. Germline V gene lookup returns CDR1 GTSNPN and CDR2 SVGIG (reference sequence).

The V and J genes are TRBV2 and TRBJ2-5, with D unclear. The germline V gene encodes CDR1 SNHLY and CDR2 FYNNEI. Between the trimmed V and J ends, which lost 1 base and 1 base, there was a span of 10 bases. This CDR3 comprises 15 residues. The CDR3 loop is CASSEVQRLQETQYF. The CDR3 DNA follows: TGTGCCAGCAGTGAAGTTCAGAGGCTCCAAGAGACCCAGTACTTC.

The J gene is TRBJ1-1, the V gene TRBV9; D gene unclear. With 0 bases removed from V and 1 base from J, the gap between germline ends came to 4 bases. CDR3 length: 13 amino acids. The germline V gene encodes CDR1 SGDLS and CDR2 YYNGEE. The CDR3 protein is CASSVGRNTEAFF. The DNA of the CDR3 is TGTGCCAGCAGCGTAGGGAGGAACACTGAAGCTTTCTTT.

The rearrangement joins TRBV2 to TRBJ1-2; D is unresolved. V shed 4 bases and J shed 8 bases, with 14 bases lying between them. Per germline, CDR1 SNHLY and CDR2 FYNNEI. The CDR3 spans 13 residues. CDR3 in amino acids: CASSVSYSIGYTF. The CDR3 DNA reads TGTGCCAGCAGTGTGTCCTACAGCATCGGCTACACCTTC. The entire variable domain, with the rest obtained from reference TRBV2 and TRBJ1-2, is as follows: EPEVTQTPSHQVTQMGQEVILRCVPISNHLYFYWYRQILGQKVEFLVSFYNNEISEKSEIFDDQFSVERPDGSNFTLKIRSTKLEDSAMYFCASSVSYSIGYTFGSGTRLTVV.

The rearrangement links TRBV14 to TRBJ2-3; 9 nucleotides agree with TRBD1. With 4 bases clipped from V and 8 bases from J, the junction kept 16 bases outside the gene matches. This CDR3 has 17 amino acids. CDR1 SGHDN and CDR2 FVKESK come from the germline V gene. In nucleotides, the CDR3 is TGTGCCAGCAGCCCAAAGCTCGGGGGACAGGGAGGGTTTACGCAGTATTTT. Amino acid sequence: CASSPKLGGQGGFTQYF. Using reference TRBV14 and TRBJ2-3 for the parts outside the CDR3, the full variable domain is EAGVTQFPSHSVIEKGQTVTLRCDPISGHDNLYWYRRVMGKEIKFLLHFVKESKQDESGMPNNRFLAERTGGTYSTLKVQPAELEDSGVYFCASSPKLGGQGGFTQYFGPGTRLTVL.

This rearrangement joins TRBV29-1 to TRBJ1-4; D unclear. V was shortened by 0 bases and J by 11 bases, with 13 bases between the two germline ends. The germline gives CDR1 SQVTM, CDR2 ANQGSEA. The CDR3 loop spans 13 amino acids. The CDR3 DNA is TGCAGCGTTGAAGATCAGGAGGCCCGCAAACTGTTTTTT. It codes for CSVEDQEARKLFF.

The rearrangement links TRBV28 to TRBJ1-3; D remains unclear. Deletions cut 3 bases from V and 0 bases from J, with 15 bases between. The V gene's germline CDR1 is MDHEN and CDR2 SYDVKM. This CDR3 comprises 17 residues. The CDR3 sequence: CASSFYLAAGSGNTIYF. The CDR3 DNA is TGTGCCAGCAGTTTCTACCTCGCCGCCGGCTCTGGAAACACCATATATTTT.

The chain carries TRBV15 and TRBJ2-5; D remains unclear. The CDR3 contains 13 residues. Germline-derived CDR1 and CDR2 are LNHNV and YYDKDF (reference sequence). Trimming stripped 0 bases from V and 3 bases from J, with 5 bases between. The CDR3 region has the DNA TGTGCCACCAGCAGAGAACTGGAAGAGACCCAGTACTTC. It specifies CATSRELEETQYF.

This clone was seen just once. The J gene is TRBJ2-1, the V gene TRBV6-6; 12 bases match TRBD2. Germline CDR1 and CDR2: MNHNY and SVGAGI (reference sequence). Losses at the gene ends were 5 bases for V and 8 bases for J; bases not matched to a gene: 4. The CDR3 loop spans 14 amino acids. As DNA, the CDR3 is TGTGCCAGCAGTACTAGCGGGAGGTGGGATGAGCAGTTCTTC. Its protein is CASSTSGRWDEQFF.

The rearrangement uses TRBV5-4 and TRBJ2-7, with 10 nucleotides matching TRBD1. CDR3 length: 16 residues. The J segment lost 3 bases and the V segment lost 1 base, leaving 7 bases of the junction unmatched. Germline V gives CDR1 SGHNT, CDR2 YYREEE (reference sequence). The CDR3 spells CASSLQIGTGVYEQYF. Here the CDR3 DNA reads TGTGCCAGCAGCTTGCAGATCGGGACAGGGGTCTACGAGCAGTACTTC.

This chain connects TRBV19 to TRBJ1-1, with D unclear. Germline V gene sequence: CDR1 LNHDA, CDR2 SQIVND (reference sequence). The ends were cut back, 6 bases at V and 1 base at J, with 9 bases in the middle. The CDR3 sequence is 13 residues long. CDR3 DNA: TGTGCCAGTAGCGAGACAAGGAACACTGAAGCTTTCTTT. Its protein is CASSETRNTEAFF.

This clone was seen just once. The V call is TRBV5-1, the J call TRBJ2-2; 7 nucleotides line up with TRBD2. From germline, CDR1 is SGHRS and CDR2 YFSETQ. This CDR3 is 15 amino acids long. The V segment lost 0 bases and the J segment 3 bases; nucleotides outside the gene matches: 2. The CDR3 DNA sequence: TGCGCCAGCAGCTTGGAGGCGGGAGACACCGGGGAGCTGTTTTTT. This encodes CASSLEAGDTGELFF.

The gene calls are TRBV5-1 and TRBJ2-7; 9 positions agree with TRBD1. With V trimmed by 1 base and J by 4 bases, 3 bases remained unmatched. Germline CDR1 is SGHRS and CDR2 is YFSETQ. The CDR3 has 14 amino acids. The DNA for the CDR3 is TGCGCCAGCAGCTTGCGGACAGGGGTGTACGAGCAGTACTTC. Its translation: CASSLRTGVYEQYF.

This clone was seen only a few times. The rearrangement joins TRBV6-5 to TRBJ2-1; a possible D gene is TRBD1 (6 bases). Trimming left V 7 bases short and J 7 bases short, with 14 bases between. CDR1 MNHEY and CDR2 SVGAGI come from the germline V gene. CDR3 length: 13 amino acids. CDR3 sequence reads: CASTRTTGNEQFF. CDR3 nucleotides: TGTGCCAGCACCCGAACAACAGGGAATGAGCAGTTCTTC.

This clone was detected once. This chain's CDR3 is CASSRDRDLREQYF. DNA for the CDR3: TGTGCCAGCAGCCGGGACAGGGACCTGAGGGAGCAGTACTTC. V gene TRBV7-9 combines with J gene TRBJ2-7; 9 bases are a match to TRBD1. This CDR3 contains 14 residues. V dropped 5 bases and J dropped 7; count of bases not matched to a gene: 9. Germline CDR1 and CDR2: SEHNR and FQNEAQ (reference sequence).

This sequence joins TRBV10-3 and TRBJ2-5; D is perhaps TRBD2 (5 bases). V lost 0 bases and J 5 bases, leaving 7 bases between the germline ends. Germline V CDR1 and CDR2: ENHRY, SYGVKD. The length of the CDR3 is 13 residues. The CDR3: CAISESRGETQYF. The CDR3 region has the DNA TGTGCCATCAGTGAGTCGAGAGGGGAGACCCAGTACTTC.

This clone was picked up one time. The chain employs TRBV5-4 and TRBJ2-1; D is uncertain. Deletions cut 0 bases from V and 2 bases from J, with 15 bases between. The germline V gene encodes CDR1 SGHNT and CDR2 YYREEE (reference sequence). CDR3 size: 17 residues. The CDR3 bases are TGTGCCAGCAGCTTGGGAGGCGGCGGCATTACCTACAATGAGCAGTTCTTC. Its translation is CASSLGGGGITYNEQFF.

The chain employs TRBV5-6 and TRBJ1-2; 9 positions match TRBD1. This CDR3 has 14 amino acids. Germline CDR1 and CDR2: SGHDT and YYEEEE. V lost 3 bases and J lost 3; bases outside the gene matches: 3. In nucleotides, the CDR3 is TGTGCCAGCAGCTCCAGGGACAGGGACTATGGCTACACCTTC. Translating it yields CASSSRDRDYGYTF.

This chain links TRBV18 with TRBJ1-4; D remains unclear. The V end lost 0 bases, the J end lost 7 bases, and 18 bases lay between the germline ends. Germline loops: CDR1 KGHSH, CDR2 LQKENI. The length of the CDR3 is 17 residues. The CDR3 here is CASSPPLRDAGGEKLFF. DNA for the CDR3: TGTGCCAGCTCACCACCGTTAAGGGATGCCGGAGGTGAAAAACTGTTTTTT.

This chain joins TRBV25-1 and TRBJ2-3; D is possibly TRBD1 (6 bases). V lost 5 bases and J 14 bases, leaving 14 bases between the germline ends. This CDR3 contains 11 residues. The germline V gene has CDR1 MGHDK and CDR2 SYGVNS. The CDR3, as DNA: TGTGCCAGCAGTACAGGGTATACGGCGTATTTT. This sequence encodes CASSTGYTAYF.

The chain employs TRBV9 and TRBJ1-4; D is possibly TRBD1 (6 bases). The CDR3 contains 14 residues. V was shortened by 4 bases and J by 2 bases, with 9 bases between the two germline ends. From germline, CDR1 is SGDLS and CDR2 YYNGEE. The CDR3 spells CASSSRGTNEKLFF. The CDR3 coding sequence is TGTGCCAGCAGCTCAAGGGGGACTAATGAAAAACTGTTTTTT.

The chain combines TRBV6-5 with TRBJ2-7, with 7 bases aligning to TRBD1. This CDR3 comprises 13 residues. Trimming removed 6 bases from V and 2 bases from J; junction bases left unmatched: 4. Germline V gene sequence: CDR1 MNHEY, CDR2 SVGAGI. The CDR3 is CASRRQGAYEQYF. The CDR3 DNA is TGTGCCAGCAGACGACAGGGAGCCTACGAGCAGTACTTC.

V and J are TRBV18 and TRBJ2-5; 14 nucleotides agree with TRBD2. CDR1 is KGHSH and CDR2 is LQKENI in the germline V gene. V was clipped by 3 bases and J by 0 bases; unmatched bases: 12. The CDR3 has 20 residues. As DNA, the CDR3 is TGTGCCAGCTCACCCTTCGGGACTAGCGGGAGACGGCGAGACCAAGAGACCCAGTACTTC. Translation gives CASSPFGTSGRRRDQETQYF.

V and J are TRBV7-2 and TRBJ2-1, with 8 bases matching TRBD1. J was trimmed by 8 bases and V by 5 bases; bases with no gene match: 11. Germline V gives CDR1 SGHTA, CDR2 FQGNSA. This CDR3 contains 15 residues. CDR3 sequence reads: CASSERTGTEYEQFF. CDR3 DNA: TGTGCCAGCAGCGAACGGACAGGGACGGAGTATGAGCAGTTCTTC.

The J gene is TRBJ2-1, the V gene TRBV10-1; the match to TRBD2 covers 12 bases. This CDR3 is 15 amino acids long. V dropped 6 bases and J dropped 5; count of bases not matched to a gene: 5. Germline V gives CDR1 WNHNN, CDR2 SYGVQD (reference sequence). The CDR3: CASSRGLAGHNEQFF. CDR3 nucleotide sequence: TGCGCCAGCAGCAGAGGACTAGCGGGGCACAATGAGCAGTTCTTC.

The chain recombines TRBV7-2 with TRBJ2-7; TRBD1 agrees at 10 bases. V was clipped by 5 bases and J by 1 base; unmatched bases: 11. Germline CDR1 and CDR2: SGHTA and FQGNSA. There are 17 residues in the CDR3. CDR3 bases: TGTGCCAGCAGCCCACTCCGTAGGGACAGGGGTTCCTACGAGCAGTACTTC. Amino acid sequence: CASSPLRRDRGSYEQYF. Variable domain in full (rest from reference TRBV7-2 and TRBJ2-7): GAGVSQSPSNKVTEKGKDVELRCDPISGHTALYWYRQSLGQGLEFLIYFQGNSAPDKSGLPSDRFSAERTGGSVSTLTIQRTQQEDSAVYLCASSPLRRDRGSYEQYFGPGTRLTVT.

The chain has TRBV19 and TRBJ1-5, with D perhaps TRBD1 (5 bases). The CDR3 consists of 14 residues. Trimming left V 7 bases short and J 4 bases short, with 14 bases between. Germline V lookup: CDR1 LNHDA, CDR2 SQIVND (reference sequence). The chain's CDR3 is CASNTPGLNQPQHF. CDR3 DNA: TGTGCCAGTAACACGCCAGGGCTGAATCAGCCCCAGCATTTT.

The chain combines TRBV6-4 with TRBJ1-5; D ambiguous. The CDR3 sequence is 12 residues long. Germline V lookup: CDR1 MRHNA, CDR2 SNTAGT. Trimming took off 3 bases at V and 9 bases at J, with 9 bases between the two ends. This CDR3 reads CASSELPGPQHF. The DNA of the CDR3 is TGTGCCAGCAGTGAACTCCCTGGGCCCCAGCATTTT.

CDR3 DNA sequence: TGTGCCAGCAGTTTAGGCAGGGAAGACTATGGCTACACCTTC. It codes for CASSLGREDYGYTF. The chain carries TRBV28 and TRBJ1-2; tentative D call: TRBD1 (5 bases). The CDR3 is 14 amino acids. V was trimmed by 2 bases and J by 3 bases, leaving 10 bases between them. Germline CDR1 and CDR2: MDHEN and SYDVKM.